The TCR beta chain under discussion was sequenced for a study of identical twins (dated by TCRdb to about 2016). About the study as a whole: The study deep-sequenced TCR alpha and beta repertoires from monozygotic twins, unrelated adults of various ages and cord blood to test whether fetal clonotypes persist. Replicate twin experiments were performed at different times using different library preparation protocols to rule out contamination. Paper-wide results and their limitations: Zero-insertion analyses could be partly confounded by invariant T cells such as MAIT and iNKT, though diverse VJ usage argued against such confounding for most clonotypes. Fewer insertions were carried by abundant cord blood beta clonotypes, a similar but weaker trend appeared in young adult naive repertoires, and no such trend appeared in memory repertoires. In monozygotic twins, recombination models systematically underestimated out-of-frame TCR alpha sharing, but the models matched the sharing seen between unrelated individuals. Because the same donors could not be followed over many years, the conclusions relied on cross-sectional statistical analysis. The excess sharing between twins in beta out-of-frame sequences was weaker because fewer shared sequences reduced the signal-to-noise ratio. Out-of-frame TCR alpha sequences shared between twins showed an excess of low generation-probability sequences compared with coincidental sharing between unrelated individuals.

This clonotype came up a few times. No antigen is known for it. Within one base of it there is no much larger clone, and no base qualities were kept. V has 4 bases trimmed and J has 3 bases trimmed; junction bases matching no gene number 4. Spanning cysteine to phenylalanine, the CDR3 consists of 15 amino acids. Of all the DNA, just the CDR3 is kept, 45 bases in frame from base 1. From a lookup of the germline V gene, CDR1 and CDR2 are SGDLS and YYNGEE. The library was produced with 5' RACE. Sequencing used an Illumina HiSeq 2000. Template switching added a universal primer binding site, and the final cDNA carried a unique molecular identifier that allowed TCR cDNA molecules to be counted accurately. Specific primers in the conserved constant-segment region were used to synthesize first-strand cDNA for the TCR alpha and beta chains. To control for contamination, every cDNA library was double barcoded, receiving both a SMART-Mk sample barcode and Illumina barcodes. Two successive PCR steps introduced TruSeq adapter sequences along with Illumina sample barcodes. Sequencing of the TCR alpha and beta cDNA libraries was done on the Illumina HiSeq platform using custom primers. In the source study's methods: Unique molecular identifiers were extracted from raw reads with MiGEC, and CDR3 positions were determined with MiXCR. For each individual, recombination models were inferred using an EM algorithm with the repgenHMM and IGoR tools. Shared clonotype analysis was performed with the tcR package in R, normalizing sharing by the product of cloneset sizes. To study raw recombination without the effects of thymic and clonal selection, out-of-frame nonproductive sequences were analyzed. TCRdb reran the public reads through fastp at Q25 and MiXCR, keeping productive beta chains. Each CDR3 protein gets just one entry, which takes the most common genes and DNA from the rows behind it. None of the V and J calls come from the authors' own analysis; TCRdb made them. For this sample there are some 500,000 distinct CDR3 sequences; approximately 14% appear just once. The ten biggest clones cover 0.95% to 1% of the sample.

Every donor in the study was a healthy Caucasian. The twin cohort comprised three pairs of female monozygotic twins, all aged roughly 18 to 30 years. CD4+ and CD8+ T cell populations were isolated with positive isolation kits from Invitrogen. The same sample was also studied in work on yellow fever vaccine responses in identical twins. The second source states: According to the authors, in identical twins the way T cells responded to vaccination appeared partly convergent and partly personalized. Focusing on identical twins, the study followed the T cell clones that responded to the vaccine, and did so with precision.

Sequencing was done on a sample of CD4+ T cells sorted from blood. The source of this sequence is a woman younger than 30 in good health. The V and J segments used are TRBV9 and TRBJ2-4, and TRBD1 matches 10 of the central bases. This receptor carries the CDR3 CASSFGTGVKNIQYF. The DNA sequence reads TGTGCCAGCAGCTTCGGGACAGGGGTCAAAAACATTCAGTACTTC.